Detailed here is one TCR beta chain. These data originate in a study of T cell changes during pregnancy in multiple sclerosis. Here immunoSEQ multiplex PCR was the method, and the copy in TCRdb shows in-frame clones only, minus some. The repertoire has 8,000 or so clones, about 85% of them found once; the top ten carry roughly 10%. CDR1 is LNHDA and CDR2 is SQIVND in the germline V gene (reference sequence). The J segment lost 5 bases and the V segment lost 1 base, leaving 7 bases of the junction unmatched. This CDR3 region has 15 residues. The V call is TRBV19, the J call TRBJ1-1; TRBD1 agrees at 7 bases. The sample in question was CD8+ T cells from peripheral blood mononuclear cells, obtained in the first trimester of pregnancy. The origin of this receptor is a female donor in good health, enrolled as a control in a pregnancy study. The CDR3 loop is CASSIANRGSTEAFF. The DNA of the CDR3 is TGTGCCAGTAGTATAGCAAACAGGGGAAGTACTGAAGCTTTCTTT.